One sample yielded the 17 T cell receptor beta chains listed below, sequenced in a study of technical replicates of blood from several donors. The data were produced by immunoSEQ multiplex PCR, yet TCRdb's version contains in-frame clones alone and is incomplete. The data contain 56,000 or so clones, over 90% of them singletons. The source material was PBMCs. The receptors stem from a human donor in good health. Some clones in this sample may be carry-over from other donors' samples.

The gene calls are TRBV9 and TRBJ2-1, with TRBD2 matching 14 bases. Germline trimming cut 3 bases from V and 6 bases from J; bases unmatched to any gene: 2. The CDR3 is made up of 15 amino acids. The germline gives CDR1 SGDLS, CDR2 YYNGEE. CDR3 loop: CASSAGLAGVNEQFF. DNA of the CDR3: TGTGCCAGCAGCGCGGGACTAGCGGGAGTCAATGAGCAGTTCTTC.

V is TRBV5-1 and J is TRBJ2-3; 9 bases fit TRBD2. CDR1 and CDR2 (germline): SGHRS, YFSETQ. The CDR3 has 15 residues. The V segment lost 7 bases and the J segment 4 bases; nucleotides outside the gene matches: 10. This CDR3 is CASAPGTSIADTQYF. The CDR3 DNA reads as TGCGCCAGCGCCCCCGGGACTAGCATCGCAGATACGCAGTATTTT.

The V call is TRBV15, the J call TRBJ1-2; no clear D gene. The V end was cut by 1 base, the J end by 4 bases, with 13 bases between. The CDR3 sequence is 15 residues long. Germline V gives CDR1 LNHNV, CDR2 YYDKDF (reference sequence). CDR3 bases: TGTGCCACCAGCAGAGGGACCCGGGGAAGCTATGGCTACACCTTC. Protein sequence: CATSRGTRGSYGYTF.

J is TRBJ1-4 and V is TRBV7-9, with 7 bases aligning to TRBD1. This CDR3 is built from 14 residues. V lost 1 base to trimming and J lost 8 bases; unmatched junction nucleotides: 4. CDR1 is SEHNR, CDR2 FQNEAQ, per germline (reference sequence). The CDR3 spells CASSLGGGEEKLFF. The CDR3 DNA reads TGTGCCAGCAGCTTAGGAGGGGGCGAGGAAAAACTGTTTTTT. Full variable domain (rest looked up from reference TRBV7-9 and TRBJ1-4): DTGVSQNPRHKITKRGQNVTFRCDPISEHNRLYWYRQTLGQGPEFLTYFQNEAQLEKSRLLSDRFSAERPKGSFSTLEIQRTEQGDSAMYLCASSLGGGEEKLFFGSGTQLSVL.

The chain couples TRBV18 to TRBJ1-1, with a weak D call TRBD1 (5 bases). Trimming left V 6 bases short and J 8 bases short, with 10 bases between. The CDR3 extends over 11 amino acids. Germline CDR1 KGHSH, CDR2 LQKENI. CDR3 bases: TGTGCCAGCTCGCTTTCAGGGGAAGCTTTCTTT. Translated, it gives CASSLSGEAFF.

The CDR3 sequence is CASSLGGLDTDTQYF. For the CDR3, the DNA is TGCGCCAGCAGCTTGGGGGGGCTCGACACAGATACGCAGTATTTT. V usage is TRBV5-1 and J usage is TRBJ2-3, with D maybe TRBD1 (6 bases). Trimming took off 0 bases at V and 2 bases at J, with 10 bases between the two ends. Germline assignment: CDR1 SGHRS and CDR2 YFSETQ. This CDR3 has 15 residues.

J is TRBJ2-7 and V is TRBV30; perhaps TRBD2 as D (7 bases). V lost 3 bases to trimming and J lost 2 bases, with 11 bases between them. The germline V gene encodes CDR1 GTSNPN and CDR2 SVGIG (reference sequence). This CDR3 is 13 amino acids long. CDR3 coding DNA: TGTGCCTGGAGACGAGGGGGGGCCTACGAGCAGTACTTC. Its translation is CAWRRGGAYEQYF.

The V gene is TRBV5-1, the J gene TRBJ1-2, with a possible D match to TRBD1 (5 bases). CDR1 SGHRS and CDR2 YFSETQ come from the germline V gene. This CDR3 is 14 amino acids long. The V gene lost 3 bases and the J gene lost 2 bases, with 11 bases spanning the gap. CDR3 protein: CASSYDRVNYGYTF. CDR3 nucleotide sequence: TGCGCCAGCAGCTACGACAGAGTGAACTATGGCTACACCTTC.

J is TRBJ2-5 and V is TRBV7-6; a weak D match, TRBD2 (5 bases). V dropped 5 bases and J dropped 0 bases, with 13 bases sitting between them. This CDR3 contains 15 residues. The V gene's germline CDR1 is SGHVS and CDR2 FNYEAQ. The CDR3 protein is CASSTVPGYQETQYF. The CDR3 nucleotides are TGTGCCAGCAGCACCGTACCGGGGTACCAAGAGACCCAGTACTTC.

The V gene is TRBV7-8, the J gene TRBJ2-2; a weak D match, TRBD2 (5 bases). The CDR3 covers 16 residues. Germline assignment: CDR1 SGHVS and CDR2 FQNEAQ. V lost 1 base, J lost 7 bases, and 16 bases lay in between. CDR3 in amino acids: CASSLGRGPVGGELFF. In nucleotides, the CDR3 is TGTGCCAGCAGCTTAGGTCGGGGTCCTGTAGGCGGGGAGCTGTTTTTT.

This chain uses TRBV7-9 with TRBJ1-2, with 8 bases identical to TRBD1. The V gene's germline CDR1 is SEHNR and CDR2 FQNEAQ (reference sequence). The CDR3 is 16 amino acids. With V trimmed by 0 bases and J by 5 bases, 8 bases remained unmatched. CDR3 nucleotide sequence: TGTGCCAGCAGCTTAGCAGTTGCTGGGACAGGATATGGCTACACCTTC. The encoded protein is CASSLAVAGTGYGYTF.

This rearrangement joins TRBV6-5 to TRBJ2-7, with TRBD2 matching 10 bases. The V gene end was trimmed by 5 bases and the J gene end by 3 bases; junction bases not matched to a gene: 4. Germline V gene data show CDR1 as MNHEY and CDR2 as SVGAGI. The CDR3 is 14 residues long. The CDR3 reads CASSLAGESYEQYF. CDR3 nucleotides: TGTGCCAGCAGTCTAGCGGGGGAGAGCTACGAGCAGTACTTC.

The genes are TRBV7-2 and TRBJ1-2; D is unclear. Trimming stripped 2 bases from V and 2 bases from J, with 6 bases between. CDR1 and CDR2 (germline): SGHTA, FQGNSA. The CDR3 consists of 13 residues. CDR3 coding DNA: TGTGCCAGCAGCTTACGGTTCAACTATGGCTACACCTTC. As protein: CASSLRFNYGYTF.

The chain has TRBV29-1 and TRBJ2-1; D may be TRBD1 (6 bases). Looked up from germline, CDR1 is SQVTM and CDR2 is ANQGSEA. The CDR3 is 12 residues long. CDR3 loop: CSGGPGSGEQFF. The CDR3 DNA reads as TGCAGTGGGGGCCCGGGGAGTGGTGAGCAGTTCTTC.

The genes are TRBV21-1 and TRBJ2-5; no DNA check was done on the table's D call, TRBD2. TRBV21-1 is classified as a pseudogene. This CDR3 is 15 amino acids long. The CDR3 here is CASSEHLDRGETQYF. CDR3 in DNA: TGTGCCAGCAGCGAACACCTTGATCGGGGAGAGACCCAGTACTTC.

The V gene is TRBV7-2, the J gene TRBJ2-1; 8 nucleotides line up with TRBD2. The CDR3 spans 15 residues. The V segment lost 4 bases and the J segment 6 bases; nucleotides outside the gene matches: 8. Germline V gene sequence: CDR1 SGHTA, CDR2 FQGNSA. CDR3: CASSSDTGGGNEQFF. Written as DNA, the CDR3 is TGTGCCAGCAGCTCGGACACGGGGGGGGGCAATGAGCAGTTCTTC.

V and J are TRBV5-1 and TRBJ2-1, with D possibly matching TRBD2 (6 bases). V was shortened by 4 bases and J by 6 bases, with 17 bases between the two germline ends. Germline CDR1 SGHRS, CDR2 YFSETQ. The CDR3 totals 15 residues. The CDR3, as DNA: TGCGCCAGCAGCCAGGGACTTGGGGGGATCAATGAGCAGTTCTTC. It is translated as CASSQGLGGINEQFF.